The 16 T cell receptor beta chains reported below all come from one sample, sequenced in a study of T-cell reconstitution after alpha-beta-depleted transplantation in children (dated by TCRdb to 2016 to 2018). Libraries were made using PCR. Sequencer: Illumina HiSeq 2500. Molecular barcoding was employed in the preparation of TCR libraries, with unique molecular identifiers being used to normalize TCRbeta repertoire quantification. The public sequencing data were trimmed at Q25 with fastp and processed into clonotypes with MiXCR by TCRdb, which kept only in-frame beta chains. Rows with a matching CDR3 protein are joined into one entry that keeps the most common DNA and genes. This sample comprises 200,000 to 250,000 distinct CDR3 sequences, roughly a quarter of them detected only once. In total, the top ten clones hold 4.5% to 5.5% of the sample. The treatment or condition label on this specimen signifies: allogeneic hematopoietic cell transplantation with graft depleted of TCRalphabeta T cells and CD19 B cells.

Source: PBMCs, mostly from graft donor cells, taken 360 days after TCRalphabeta/CD19-depleted stem cell transplant. These receptors were taken from a female patient aged 2-9 years who had a stem cell transplant for congenital amegakaryocytic thrombocytopenia, so the T cells may come from the graft donor.

This clonotype was seen a few times. This rearrangement joins TRBV7-9 to TRBJ2-3, with no clear D. The V gene's germline CDR1 is SEHNR and CDR2 FQNEAQ (reference sequence). The CDR3 runs to 14 residues. V was clipped by 5 bases and J by 1 base, with 10 bases between them. The CDR3 nucleotides are TGTGCCAGCAGCACACAATACGGCACAGATACGCAGTATTTT. Residues: CASSTQYGTDTQYF.

In its sample, this clonotype was seen a few times. The chain links TRBV20-1 to TRBJ2-1, with 9 bases matching TRBD2. The ends lost 0 bases at V and 8 bases at J; junction bases unmatched: 8. Germline V gene lookup returns CDR1 DFQATT and CDR2 SNEGSKA (reference sequence). The CDR3 totals 15 residues. The chain's CDR3 is CSAREASGINDEQFF. The DNA of the CDR3 is TGCAGTGCTAGAGAGGCTAGCGGGATTAATGATGAGCAGTTCTTC.

This clonotype was detected many times. This chain joins TRBV12-3 or TRBV12-4 and TRBJ2-1; the D is unclear. CDR3 length equals 13 residues. V shed 2 bases and J shed 7 bases, with 9 bases lying between them. DNA of the CDR3: TGTGCCAGCAGTTTAATCGAGAGTAATGAGCAGTTCTTC. The encoded protein is CASSLIESNEQFF.

This clonotype was observed a few times. The V and J genes are TRBV6-2 or TRBV6-3 and TRBJ2-3; TRBD1 matches 8 bases. Germline-derived CDR1 and CDR2 are MNHEY and SVGEGT. This CDR3 has 15 residues. V shed 2 bases and J 6 bases; nucleotides not matched to a gene: 7. The CDR3 DNA follows: TGTGCCAGCAGTTACCCTTGGACAGGGCGGGATACGCAGTATTTT. Translating gives CASSYPWTGRDTQYF.

The genes are TRBV18 and TRBJ2-1; perhaps TRBD2 as D (5 bases). V lost 5 bases and J 0 bases, leaving 14 bases between the germline ends. The CDR3 is 16 amino acids. The germline gives CDR1 KGHSH, CDR2 LQKENI. As DNA, the CDR3 is TGTGCCAGCTCAACCCAAACCGGGGACTCCTACAATGAGCAGTTCTTC. Translation: CASSTQTGDSYNEQFF.

The rearrangement uses TRBV18 and TRBJ1-5; D is uncertain. V was shortened by 6 bases and J by 0 bases, with 12 bases between the two germline ends. CDR1 is KGHSH, CDR2 LQKENI, per germline. This CDR3 comprises 15 residues. The CDR3 DNA sequence: TGTGCCAGCTCTTCAAACCCATATAGCAATCAGCCCCAGCATTTT. Translated: CASSSNPYSNQPQHF. Full variable domain (rest looked up from reference TRBV18 and TRBJ1-5): NAGVMQNPRHLVRRRGQEARLRCSPMKGHSHVYWYRQLPEEGLKFMVYLQKENIIDESGMPKERFSAEFPKEGPSILRIQQVVRGDSAAYFCASSSNPYSNQPQHFGDGTRLSIL.

A few counts support this clonotype. This chain connects TRBV29-1 to TRBJ2-7; tentatively, D is TRBD1 (5 bases). V lost 6 bases, J lost 2 bases, and 11 bases lay in between. Germline V CDR1 and CDR2: SQVTM, ANQGSEA. This CDR3 contains 12 residues. The CDR3: CSVQTEPYEQYF. The CDR3 region has the DNA TGCAGCGTCCAGACAGAGCCCTACGAGCAGTACTTC.

The gene calls are TRBV4-3 and TRBJ2-2, with TRBD1 matching over 8 bases. The CDR3 loop spans 17 amino acids. V trimming: 1 base; J trimming: 1 base; junction bases outside the gene matches: 5. The germline gives CDR1 LGHNA, CDR2 YSLEER. The CDR3: CASSQGAGTGNTGELFF. CDR3 in DNA: TGCGCCAGCAGCCAAGGGGCCGGGACAGGGAACACCGGGGAGCTGTTTTTT.

V is TRBV6-5 and J is TRBJ1-5; D uncertain. Germline V gene lookup returns CDR1 MNHEY and CDR2 SVGAGI. Trimming shortened V by 0 bases and J by 0 bases, and 6 bases separated the two germline ends. The CDR3 consists of 15 residues. The CDR3 spells CASSYSTYSNQPQHF. The CDR3 bases are TGTGCCAGCAGTTACTCGACGTATAGCAATCAGCCCCAGCATTTT.

The J gene is TRBJ2-7, the V gene TRBV29-1; the match to TRBD2 covers 7 bases. V dropped 4 bases and J dropped 2; count of bases not matched to a gene: 11. CDR1 is SQVTM, CDR2 ANQGSEA, per germline. The CDR3 is made up of 15 amino acids. CDR3 amino acids: CSVVGRAGDAYEQYF. In DNA form, the CDR3 reads TGCAGCGTTGTGGGGAGGGCAGGTGACGCCTACGAGCAGTACTTC.

The chain has TRBV20-1 and TRBJ2-5; D is unresolved. The CDR3 length is 13 residues. CDR1 is DFQATT, CDR2 SNEGSKA, per germline (reference sequence). V was clipped by 2 bases and J by 2 bases, with 9 bases between them. The DNA of the CDR3 is TGCAGTGCTAGAAAGGACCCGCAAGAGACCCAGTACTTC. The encoded protein is CSARKDPQETQYF.

This clonotype occurred a few times. V usage is TRBV3-1 and J usage is TRBJ2-2; TRBD1 matches 7 bases. CDR3 length: 15 residues. The J segment lost 5 bases and the V segment lost 1 base, leaving 4 bases of the junction unmatched. The germline CDR1 and CDR2 sequences are LGHDT and YNNKEL (reference sequence). CDR3 protein: CASSQGYRGTGELFF. CDR3 coding DNA: TGTGCCAGCAGCCAAGGGTACAGGGGAACCGGGGAGCTGTTTTTT.

The V and J genes are TRBV28 and TRBJ2-7; 7 bases align to TRBD1. CDR1 and CDR2 from the germline V gene are MDHEN and SYDVKM. This CDR3 comprises 14 residues. V trimming: 5 bases; J trimming: 5 bases; junction bases outside the gene matches: 9. CDR3 protein: CASSLIQDRHEQYF. The CDR3 DNA reads TGTGCCAGCAGTCTCATCCAGGACAGGCACGAGCAGTACTTC.

The chain has TRBV29-1 and TRBJ2-2; D unresolved. The CDR3 sequence is 14 residues long. Trimming left V 0 bases short and J 4 bases short, with 9 bases between. Germline CDR1 reads SQVTM; CDR2 reads ANQGSEA. The CDR3 sequence is CSVEEGPSTGELFF. In nucleotides, the CDR3 is TGCAGCGTTGAAGAAGGGCCGAGCACCGGGGAGCTGTTTTTT.

This clonotype was seen a few times. This chain links TRBV5-1 with TRBJ2-7; tentative D call: TRBD1 (6 bases). The CDR3 runs to 16 residues. The V end lost 0 bases, the J end lost 0 bases, and 13 bases lay between the germline ends. From germline, CDR1 is SGHRS and CDR2 YFSETQ. The CDR3 is CASSLGQASLSYEQYF. The CDR3 bases are TGCGCCAGCAGCTTGGGACAGGCCTCCCTCTCCTACGAGCAGTACTTC.

The chain has TRBV4-2 and TRBJ2-2; 7 bases match TRBD1. The CDR3 is 14 amino acids. Trimming removed 4 bases from V and 6 bases from J; junction bases left unmatched: 5. From germline, CDR1 is LGHNA and CDR2 YNFKEQ. Here the CDR3 reads CASSPGTAPGELFF. CDR3 DNA: TGTGCCAGCAGCCCCGGGACAGCCCCCGGGGAGCTGTTTTTT.